The clone carrying this T cell receptor (beta chain) was seen a single time. Its matching antigen is unknown. This CDR3 has 14 amino acids. CDR1 and CDR2 (germline): SGHRS, YFSETQ. Trimming left V 4 bases short and J 4 bases short, with 14 bases between. The method was immunoSEQ multiplex PCR; TCRdb's version includes in-frame clones alone and lacks a portion of them. The sample lists under 1,100,000 clones; around 78% were seen once. The sample belongs to a study of shared clonotypes between healthy human individuals. Whole-study results and caveats: Specimens sampled were limited to blood, with tissue repertoires likely differing.

This clonotype was obtained from a man between 18 and 35 years old in good health. Some clones in this sample may be carry-over from other donors' samples. The rearrangement joins TRBV5-1 to TRBJ1-1, with a weak D call TRBD1 (6 bases). The sample consisted of memory CD4+ T cells from PBMCs. Subset of the sample: CD45RA-negative fraction. Here the CDR3 DNA reads TGCGCCAGCAGCCAGGGCAGGGGCGCCACTGAAGCTTTCTTT. This encodes CASSQGRGATEAFF.